This T cell receptor beta chain was sequenced in a study of regulatory T cells in long-lasting Graves disease (dated by TCRdb to 2020 to 2023). Context from the whole study: Newly diagnosed Graves' disease patients had taken antithyroid drugs for less than 3 months. Patients with persistent Graves' disease were compared with patients with newly diagnosed Graves' disease using TCR sequencing and RNA sequencing of peripheral blood. The study took place in China and was registered as a clinical trial. A total of roughly 33 samples were covered by TCR sequencing, comprising about 13 persistent and around 20 newly diagnosed Graves' disease patients. The full study reports these points: Compared with newly diagnosed patients, persistent Graves' disease patients had lower TCR Shannon entropy and fewer highly expanded clones, which suggests clonal expansion. Only the TCR beta chain was sequenced and analyzed. The authors acknowledged the small sample size as a limitation that may reduce accuracy. Only peripheral blood was studied, because thyroid tissue, the primary lesion, was inaccessible. Persistent disease showed preferential use of TRBV28, TRBJ1-2 and TRBJ2-5, whereas newly diagnosed disease favored TRBV20-1 and TRBJ2-1. Patients with persistent disease shared more public clonotypes (about 2,900) than newly diagnosed patients did (966).

CDR3 length: 15 amino acids, cysteine to phenylalanine. Only the CDR3 portion is preserved as DNA: 45 bases, with reading frame beginning at the first base. This sample's time point label indicates: newly diagnosed GD, antithyroid drugs for less than 3 months. RNA was extracted from PBMCs in TRIzol for both TCR sequencing and RNA sequencing. The diagnosis of Graves' disease followed American Thyroid Association guidelines. The patients came from an endocrinology department in Xi'an, China. From each patient, about 8.9 milliliters of peripheral blood was collected into an EDTA anticoagulant tube. PBMCs were isolated by Ficoll Paque Plus density gradient separation without further T cell sorting. RNA quality was checked with an Agilent 2100 Bioanalyzer and agarose gel, and concentration with a NanoDrop 2000. The library was obtained by multiplex PCR. Sequencing relied on an Illumina HiSeq 4000. CDR3 regions were amplified by Arm-PCR with iRepertoire HTBI primers to construct TCR beta libraries. Before sequencing, the PCR products underwent gel purification. The authors' analysis ran thus. Gene usage analysis of CDR3 amino acid clonotypes used the approximately 62 TRBV and some 13 TRBJ segments found across samples. Filtered high-quality paired reads were merged into contigs using COPE and FqMerger. BLAST was used to align contigs to the IMGT TRBV, TRBD and TRBJ reference genes, and CDR3 was defined following IMGT. Highly expanded clones were defined as clonotypes with a frequency above 0.1%. Shannon entropy served as the measure of repertoire diversity, while the Gini coefficient captured V-J evenness. A clonotype was considered public if more than one individual shared it. TCRdb handled the public reads itself, with Q25 trimming in fastp and clone calling in MiXCR, and kept productive beta chains. Rows matching on CDR3 protein sequence are summarized as one entry with the most common DNA and genes. None of the V and J calls come from the authors' own analysis; TCRdb made them. This sample has roughly 260,000 distinct CDR3 sequences in its table, and about 18% of those were observed once. The ten most abundant clones make up around 15% of the sample.

With respect to this clonotype: There is no known antigen for this receptor. A read error may account for a junction end that differs from germline.

These data were also reused for a study on T cells in Graves' hyperthyroidism and ophthalmopathy. The second study, in turn, reports: Graves' hyperthyroidism was defined as stable when no progression to ophthalmopathy occurred over 18 months of follow-up. Hyperthyroidism patients were aged 18 to 65 years and newly diagnosed, with disease duration of less than 2 months. The study excluded patients with uncontrolled infections, other autoimmune diseases, pregnancy or lactation. Diagnoses were based on clinical symptoms, serum thyroxine and TRAb, thyroid ultrasound and orbital computed tomography. For the first round of RT-PCR on the TCR CDR3, the HTBI primer set was used together with the Qiagen OneStep RT-PCR kit. Most expanded thyroid clonotypes (frequency above 0.001) were also found in blood, which suggests that blood repertoires may mirror thyroid immune responses. A model built on a 13 V-J signature distinguished ophthalmopathy from stable hyperthyroidism, reaching around 90% sensitivity and under 84% specificity in cross-validation and 80%/75% in testing. In validation, progression to ophthalmopathy was predicted by the model with approximately 67% sensitivity and 72.22% specificity, a median of roughly six months before onset. To identify distinguishing TCR V-J signatures, a discovery cohort of around 100 patients was used, comprising 40 to 45 with Graves' ophthalmopathy and under 60 with stable Graves' hyperthyroidism. An independent validation cohort of 18 to 20 hyperthyroidism patients and roughly 16 patients who later progressed to ophthalmopathy tested prospective prediction of ophthalmopathy. For training and testing, the 100 or so patients in the discovery cohort were randomly divided in a 7:3 ratio. In six Graves' hyperthyroidism patients, the study also compared T-cell repertoires from thyroid tissue with T-cell repertoires from blood. Following sampling, methimazole starting at 30 mg daily was given to hyperthyroidism patients, and high-dose intravenous methylprednisolone was given to ophthalmopathy patients. Libraries were constructed in a second round of multiplex PCR, after which size selection and purification were performed. Libraries were sequenced paired-end with 100 bp reads on an Illumina HiSeq2000. Raw data were processed with SOAPnuke, discarding reads with adapters, uncalled bases, mean Phred below 15, or no exact constant-primer or identifier match. COPE v1.2.5 was used to merge the high-quality paired reads, and each unique nucleotide sequence was defined as a clonotype. MiTCR v1.1 was used to align the clonotypes against IMGT TRBV, TRBD and TRBJ reference segments. The analysis included only V-J combinations with a frequency above 0.0001, which together covered roughly 99% of the repertoires. The TCS score was defined as F50 (clonal expansion) divided by E x V (chaos), with BLOSUM62-based TCRdist calculated between CDR3 peptides within each V-J. Welch's t-statistics and random forest reduced 500 to 650 V-J features to roughly 13, which were used in a naive Bayes classifier (R e1071). Sample size was not statistically predetermined, and blinding of investigators to group allocation was not performed. The paper reports TCR Vbeta CDR3 sequencing of more than 120 peripheral blood samples: fewer than 50 ophthalmopathy, about 75 hyperthyroidism and roughly 17 progressor patients.

The sequencing here drew on peripheral blood mononuclear cells (PBMCs), taken at new diagnosis, from a patient treated with antithyroid drugs. The chain is made from TRBV12-3 or TRBV12-4 and TRBJ1-2, with TRBD1 perhaps the D gene, on 6 matching bases. This receptor was taken from a woman under 40 with Graves disease. Donor details come from another sample of the same person, matched by shared clones. The DNA sequence is TGTGCCAGCGGTTTAGCGGGTACAGGGTTAAATAGCTACACCTTC. This is translated as CASGLAGTGLNSYTF.